These 8 T cell receptor beta chains originate from one sample sequenced in a study of blood T cell repertoires in COVID-19. Method: immunoSEQ multiplex PCR; TCRdb's copy keeps in-frame clones and lacks some. The table records 240,000 or so clones, roughly 89% of them present only once. Sequencing was done on a sample of PBMCs or T cells enriched from blood (not recorded which). These receptors originate from a man in his forties or fifties who had recovered from COVID-19.

J is TRBJ2-7 and V is TRBV15, with D maybe TRBD1 (6 bases). The length of the CDR3 is 13 residues. Germline CDR1 reads LNHNV; CDR2 reads YYDKDF (reference sequence). The V and J ends lost 6 bases and 1 base respectively, with 10 bases between them. The CDR3 protein is CATRATGSYEQYF. CDR3 bases: TGTGCCACCAGAGCTACAGGGTCCTACGAGCAGTACTTC.

The chain employs TRBV10-3 and TRBJ1-2; D not certain. Germline CDR1 and CDR2: ENHRY and SYGVKD. The length of the CDR3 is 15 residues. With 3 bases removed from V and 4 bases from J, the gap between germline ends came to 15 bases. CDR3 coding DNA: TGTGCCATCAGTGATCCGACAACGACGCCCTATGGCTACACCTTC. This encodes CAISDPTTTPYGYTF.

CDR3 in amino acids: CASSPRRRDPTNEKLFF. The DNA for the CDR3 is TGCGCCAGCAGCCCCCGGCGCAGGGATCCAACTAATGAAAAACTGTTTTTT. The chain joins TRBV4-3 to TRBJ1-4; possibly TRBD1 for D (5 bases). V dropped 4 bases and J dropped 0 bases, with 15 bases sitting between them. The CDR3 is 17 amino acids. Per germline, CDR1 LGHNA and CDR2 YSLEER.

This sequence joins TRBV3-1 (or the pseudogene TRBV3-2) and TRBJ2-1, with D perhaps TRBD2 (5 bases). The V end was cut by 3 bases, the J end by 3 bases, with 12 bases between. Germline CDR1 and CDR2: LGHDT and YNNKEL (reference sequence). The CDR3 consists of 15 residues. CDR3 sequence: CASSHGGGNYNEQFF. CDR3 coding DNA: TGTGCCAGCAGCCATGGTGGAGGAAACTACAATGAGCAGTTCTTC.

The chain carries TRBV30 and TRBJ2-2; D is ambiguous. Trimming shortened V by 5 bases and J by 1 base, and 11 bases separated the two germline ends. The CDR3 length is 14 residues. Germline-derived CDR1 and CDR2 are GTSNPN and SVGIG (reference sequence). This CDR3 is CAWGLSGNTGELFF. The CDR3 DNA reads as TGTGCCTGGGGTCTTTCGGGGAACACCGGGGAGCTGTTTTTT.

The chain joins TRBV5-4 to TRBJ2-5, with 9 nucleotides matching TRBD2. The junction had 12 bases not matched to a gene; V was cut back by 3 bases and J by 0 bases. The CDR3 is 18 residues long. From germline, CDR1 is SGHNT and CDR2 YYREEE (reference sequence). CDR3 coding DNA: TGTGCCAGCAGCTCTTTTTGGGCAGCGGGAGGAAACCAAGAGACCCAGTACTTC. Protein sequence: CASSSFWAAGGNQETQYF.

The CDR3 DNA is TGTGCCAGCAGCTTAACGACAGGGAACACCGGGGAGCTGTTTTTT. It translates to CASSLTTGNTGELFF. This chain joins TRBV7-3 and TRBJ2-2; tentatively, D is TRBD1 (6 bases). The CDR3 loop spans 15 amino acids. Germline lookup yields CDR1 SGHTA and CDR2 FQGTGA. V shed 0 bases and J shed 1 base, with 6 bases lying between them.

This clone was picked up one time. This chain uses TRBV11-2 with TRBJ2-7; D unclear. The CDR3 is 12 amino acids. Germline-derived CDR1 and CDR2 are SGHAT and FQNNGV. Deletions cut 5 bases from V and 4 bases from J, with 9 bases between. The CDR3 sequence: CASSLGHYEQYF. The CDR3 nucleotides read TGTGCCAGCAGCCTTGGCCATTACGAGCAGTACTTC.